The 20 T cell receptor beta chains presented below share a single source sample, sequenced in a study of human T cells and chemical hapten exposure (dated by TCRdb to the early 2020s). Sample time point, as interpreted from the label and publication: patch test 1, 2 weeks after DPC sensitization. Interpreted using the paper, the treatment or condition label stands for: therapeutic diphenylcyclopropenone sensitization with weekly scalp DPC. Libraries were made using RACE. Sequencing relied on a NextSeq 500. TCRdb reanalyzed the raw reads on its own, using fastp at Q25 for trimming and MiXCR for clone calling, and kept in-frame beta chains. Entries are consolidated by CDR3 protein sequence, retaining the most common genes and DNA. This sample comprises fewer than 100,000 distinct CDR3 sequences, around 11% of them detected only once. The leading ten clones occupy roughly 3.6% of the sample. Here the sequenced sample was whole blood, taken in connection with sensitization to the hapten diphenylcyclopropenone (DPC). Receptors were obtained from a woman aged 55 to 70 with alopecia areata. Some clones in this sample may be carry-over from other donors' samples.

This clonotype was observed a handful of times. This chain connects TRBV7-3 to TRBJ2-2; D not certain. Germline assignment: CDR1 SGHTA and CDR2 FQGTGA. V dropped 4 bases and J dropped 5 bases, with 11 bases sitting between them. The CDR3 covers 14 residues. CDR3 sequence: CASSSNHGTGELFF. In nucleotides, the CDR3 is TGTGCCAGCAGCTCCAATCACGGGACCGGGGAGCTGTTTTTT.

This clonotype was seen repeatedly, ten times or more. This rearrangement joins TRBV14 to TRBJ1-1, with TRBD1 matching over 8 bases. The CDR3 runs 17 residues. J gave up 5 bases and V 1 base, and 12 bases lay outside the gene matches. CDR1 is SGHDN, CDR2 FVKESK, per germline. CDR3 region: CASSQGDWRTGRTEAFF. Written as DNA, the CDR3 is TGTGCCAGCAGCCAAGGTGATTGGCGGACAGGGCGGACTGAAGCTTTCTTT.

Points on this clonotype: Relative to the germline gene, one junction end is altered; a read error may explain this. The chain couples TRBV7-7 to TRBJ1-5, with a weak D call TRBD1 (5 bases). The CDR3 runs to 14 residues. Germline lookup yields CDR1 SSHAT and CDR2 FNYEAQ (reference sequence). The CDR3 DNA sequence: TGTGCTAGCAGGAGGGGCGAACGAAATCAGCCCCAGCATTTT. Residues: CASRRGERNQPQHF.

The table lists this clonotype with a few counts. The V call is TRBV3-1, the J call TRBJ2-2; D is ambiguous. Germline assignment: CDR1 LGHDT and CDR2 YNNKEL (reference sequence). Trimming removed 1 base at V and 1 base at J, with 7 bases between. The CDR3 sequence is 15 residues long. CDR3 protein: CASSQGLGNTGELFF. CDR3 bases: TGTGCCAGCAGCCAAGGTTTGGGGAACACCGGGGAGCTGTTTTTT.

The rearrangement links TRBV27 to TRBJ1-1, with a possible D match to TRBD1 (5 bases). CDR1 is MNHEY, CDR2 SMNVEV, per germline (reference sequence). The CDR3 covers 14 residues. Trimming removed 7 bases from V and 8 bases from J, with 20 bases in between. CDR3: CASTRQGPEGEAFF. CDR3 in DNA: TGTGCCAGCACCAGGCAGGGTCCGGAGGGAGAAGCTTTCTTT.

This clonotype was detected only a few times. The chain couples TRBV20-1 to TRBJ1-6; D gene unclear. V was trimmed by 1 base and J by 8 bases, leaving 12 bases between them. Germline-derived CDR1 and CDR2 are DFQATT and SNEGSKA (reference sequence). CDR3 length equals 14 residues. The CDR3 DNA sequence: TGCAGTGCTAGAGGCCCGACCGATGATTCACCCCTCCACTTT. Translated: CSARGPTDDSPLHF.

This clonotype was observed many times. The rearrangement uses TRBV5-1 and TRBJ1-4; tentatively, D is TRBD1 (5 bases). The V and J ends lost 0 bases and 5 bases respectively, with 8 bases between them. Germline V gene sequence: CDR1 SGHRS, CDR2 YFSETQ. The CDR3 length is 14 residues. In DNA form, the CDR3 reads TGCGCCAGCAGCTTGGGGGACTCAAATGAAAAACTGTTTTTT. It is translated as CASSLGDSNEKLFF. Looking up the rest from reference TRBV5-1 and TRBJ1-4 gives the full variable domain: KAGVTQTPRYLIKTRGQQVTLSCSPISGHRSVSWYQQTPGQGLQFLFEYFSETQRNKGNFPGRFSGRQFSNSRSEMNVSTLELGDSALYLCASSLGDSNEKLFFGSGTQLSVL.

This clonotype has at least ten counts. The chain is built from TRBV11-2 and TRBJ2-3; TRBD2 matches at 8 bases. The germline V gene has CDR1 SGHAT and CDR2 FQNNGV. The trim removed 0 bases at V and 6 bases at J, leaving 11 bases unmatched. The CDR3 spans 17 residues. The CDR3 DNA is TGTGCCAGCAGCTTAGATGGGGAGCGGGGGTTCACGGATACGCAGTATTTT. Its protein is CASSLDGERGFTDTQYF.

At least ten counts were recorded for this clonotype. The rearrangement links TRBV6-2 or TRBV6-3 to TRBJ1-5; 7 nucleotides line up with TRBD1. Germline trimming cut 6 bases from V and 4 bases from J; bases unmatched to any gene: 3. The CDR3 sequence is 13 residues long. Germline V gene data show CDR1 as MNHEY and CDR2 as SVGEGT. The CDR3 coding sequence is TGTGCCAGCAGCCAGGGGGGGAATCAGCCCCAGCATTTT. Translating gives CASSQGGNQPQHF.

This clonotype has a count of ten or more. This chain connects TRBV30 to TRBJ2-7; D might be TRBD1 (6 bases). The length of the CDR3 is 14 residues. The germline gives CDR1 GTSNPN, CDR2 SVGIG (reference sequence). V was clipped by 2 bases and J by 6 bases, with 17 bases between them. CDR3 amino acids: CAWSPSRDISEQYF. In DNA form, the CDR3 reads TGTGCCTGGAGTCCATCCCGGGACATCTCCGAGCAGTACTTC.

This clonotype was recorded many times. This rearrangement joins TRBV2 to TRBJ2-3, with D possibly called TRBD1 or TRBD2 (5 bases each). Germline lookup yields CDR1 SNHLY and CDR2 FYNNEI. The CDR3 length is 11 residues. V gave up 6 bases and J gave up 6 bases, with 7 bases separating them. The DNA of the CDR3 is TGTGCCAGCAGAGGGACGGATACGCAGTATTTT. Protein product: CASRGTDTQYF.

This clonotype was seen a handful of times. The gene calls are TRBV6-2 or TRBV6-3 and TRBJ1-5; 9 bases align to TRBD1. The CDR3 extends over 16 amino acids. The V and J ends lost 2 bases and 5 bases, in that order; junction bases with no gene match: 7. CDR1 is MNHEY and CDR2 is SVGEGT in the germline V gene. CDR3 amino acids: CASSYPGQGPYQPQHF. The CDR3 nucleotides read TGTGCCAGCAGTTACCCCGGACAGGGGCCTTATCAGCCCCAGCATTTT.

This rearrangement joins TRBV27 to TRBJ1-1, with unresolved D. The germline CDR1 and CDR2 sequences are MNHEY and SMNVEV (reference sequence). The CDR3 length is 14 residues. V lost 1 base and J lost 6, with 12 bases in between. This chain's CDR3 is CASSLYVLNSEAFF. In DNA, the CDR3 is TGTGCCAGCAGTTTATATGTACTTAATTCTGAAGCTTTCTTT.

This clonotype was observed many times. The genes are TRBV6-6 and TRBJ2-5; no clear D gene. Germline V lookup: CDR1 MNHNY, CDR2 SVGAGI (reference sequence). Between the trimmed V and J ends, which lost 5 bases and 4 bases, there was a span of 11 bases. The CDR3 loop spans 13 amino acids. DNA for the CDR3: TGTGCCAGCAGTCACATGGGATTAGAGACCCAGTACTTC. Its translation: CASSHMGLETQYF.

This chain connects TRBV25-1 to TRBJ2-7; perhaps TRBD2 as D (5 bases). V lost 3 bases to trimming and J lost 12 bases, with 9 bases between them. The CDR3 is made up of 10 amino acids. CDR1 and CDR2 (germline): MGHDK, SYGVNS. The CDR3 region has the DNA TGTGCCAGCAGTGAGAGGGTTCTGTACTTC. Translation: CASSERVLYF.

This chain links TRBV7-6 with TRBJ1-1; a weak D match, TRBD1 (5 bases). This CDR3 is built from 15 residues. V was clipped by 5 bases and J by 0 bases, with 13 bases between them. Looked up from germline, CDR1 is SGHVS and CDR2 is FNYEAQ. Written as DNA, the CDR3 is TGTGCCAGCAGCCCCATGGGACGCTTGAACACTGAAGCTTTCTTT. This encodes CASSPMGRLNTEAFF.

The CDR3 coding sequence is TGTGCCAGCAGCCGCGAGGCCCCAGATACGCAGTATTTT. Amino acid sequence: CASSREAPDTQYF. V is TRBV7-2 and J is TRBJ2-3; D uncertain. The V gene lost 5 bases and the J gene lost 4 bases, with 10 bases spanning the gap. CDR1 is SGHTA, CDR2 FQGNSA, per germline. This CDR3 has 13 residues.

The rearrangement uses TRBV20-1 and TRBJ1-1; no definite D call. Germline CDR1 is DFQATT and CDR2 is SNEGSKA (reference sequence). The CDR3 totals 12 residues. V was shortened by 1 base and J by 10 bases, with 13 bases between the two germline ends. The CDR3 sequence: CSARGGGLGAFF. The CDR3 nucleotides are TGCAGTGCTAGAGGCGGAGGGCTCGGAGCTTTCTTT.

This rearrangement joins TRBV6-5 to TRBJ2-3, with 10 bases identical to TRBD1. Germline CDR1 reads MNHEY; CDR2 reads SVGAGI. There are 16 residues in the CDR3. V trimming: 2 bases; J trimming: 3 bases; junction bases outside the gene matches: 5. For the CDR3, the DNA is TGTGCCAGCAGTTACCTGGACAGGGGGATGACAGATACGCAGTATTTT. The encoded protein is CASSYLDRGMTDTQYF.

This clonotype was counted between two and nine times. The chain carries TRBV7-3 and TRBJ2-7, with D perhaps given as TRBD1 or TRBD2 (5 bases each). V was clipped by 2 bases and J by 0 bases, with 11 bases between them. CDR1 SGHTA and CDR2 FQGTGA come from the germline V gene. The CDR3 has 15 amino acids. The CDR3 bases are TGTGCCAGCAGCTTATACGGGGCTAACTCCTACGAGCAGTACTTC. Translation: CASSLYGANSYEQYF.